A selection of T cell receptor beta chains follows, all from one sample in a study of metastatic and nonmetastatic thyroid tumors. TCRdb re-called clones from the PCR reads using MiXCR. The repertoire has 23,000 or so clones, approximately 25% of them found once; the top ten carry roughly a fifth. Sequenced material: blood. Receptors were obtained from a female donor with papillary thyroid cancer or a benign thyroid nodule (not recorded which). Some clones in this sample may be carry-over from other donors' samples. Each CDR3 is given with its conserved first and last residue. A D gene is named only where the DNA matches it firmly. The size of a clone is reported for some rows only, either as once, few or many, or as a class for expanded clones.

TRBV11-3,TRBJ2-1,once,TRBD2,CAISISGRWNEQFF,TGTGCCATCAGCATTAGCGGGAGGTGGAATGAGCAGTTCTTC
TRBV20-1,TRBJ2-3,NA,NA,CSARDGTGTDTQYF,TGCAGTGCTAGAGATGGGACTGGCACAGATACGCAGTATTTT
TRBV28,TRBJ2-6,many,NA,CASHSPLGEVASGANVLTF,TGTGCCAGCCACTCCCCATTGGGGGAGGTTGCTTCTGGGGCCAACGTCCTGACTTTC
TRBV20-1,TRBJ2-2,many,TRBD2,CSAKDSGGNTGELFF,TGCAGTGCTAAGGATAGCGGGGGGAACACCGGGGAGCTGTTTTTT
TRBV6-2/TRBV6-3,TRBJ1-2,many,NA,CASSYSQSYAYGYTF,TGTGCCAGCAGTTACTCGCAGAGTTATGCGTATGGCTACACCTTC
TRBV6-1,TRBJ1-2,many,NA,CATQKNNYGYTF,TGTGCCACTCAAAAGAATAACTATGGCTACACCTTC
TRBV4-3,TRBJ2-7,many,NA,CASSQNWAPGYSYEQYF,TGCGCCAGCAGCCAAAACTGGGCCCCTGGATACTCCTACGAGCAGTACTTC
TRBV27,TRBJ1-1,many,NA,CASSLRLLNTEAFF,TGTGCCAGCAGTTTGAGGCTACTAAACACTGAAGCTTTCTTT
TRBV27,TRBJ1-2,many,NA,CASSLRDNYGYTF,TGTGCCAGCAGTTTAAGGGACAACTATGGCTACACCTTC
TRBV27,TRBJ1-3,medium-sized,NA,CASSLPLLGLGLPSGNTIYF,TGTGCCAGCAGTTTACCCCTGTTGGGACTGGGATTACCCTCTGGAAACACCATATATTTT
TRBV4-2,TRBJ2-6,many,NA,CASSQVTSGANVLTF,TGTGCCAGCAGCCAAGTCACCTCTGGGGCCAACGTCCTGACTTTC
TRBV19,TRBJ2-3,many,NA,CASSLGWRDYTDTQYF,TGTGCCAGTAGCCTGGGTTGGAGGGATTACACAGATACGCAGTATTTT
TRBV20-1,TRBJ1-2,NA,TRBD1,CSAEPGQGPSGYTF,TGCAGTGCTGAGCCGGGACAGGGCCCCAGTGGATACACCTTC
TRBV4-1,TRBJ2-5,many,NA,CASSQVYVGETQYF,TGCGCCAGCAGCCAAGTATACGTCGGAGAGACCCAGTACTTC
TRBV7-8,TRBJ2-7,once,TRBD1,CASSLVEWGTGLNEQYF,TGTGCCAGCAGCTTAGTTGAGTGGGGGACAGGGCTGAACGAGCAGTACTTC
TRBV7-8,TRBJ2-3,NA,NA,CASSHTSTVVPQYF,TGTGCCAGCAGCCACACGTCCACGGTCGTTCCGCAGTATTTT
TRBV3-1,TRBJ2-3,many,NA,CASSQDPGTDTQYF,TGTGCCAGCAGCCAAGATCCTGGCACAGATACGCAGTATTTT
TRBV5-1,TRBJ2-2,NA,NA,CASSWRRELFF,TGCGCCAGCAGCTGGAGGCGGGAGCTGTTTTTT
TRBV19,TRBJ2-7,NA,NA,CASSWSSDTSYEQYF,TGTGCCAGTAGTTGGTCGTCGGATACCTCCTACGAGCAGTACTTC
TRBV20-1,TRBJ1-2,NA,TRBD1,CSASPTGNYGYTF,TGCAGTGCTAGCCCGACAGGGAACTATGGCTACACCTTC
TRBV7-8,TRBJ2-3,medium-sized,NA,CASSYLTSRDTDTQYF,TGTGCCAGCAGTTATCTAACTAGCAGAGACACAGATACGCAGTATTTT
TRBV20-1,TRBJ2-7,NA,NA,CSASLGEGLPLYEQYF,TGCAGTGCTAGTCTAGGCGAGGGACTCCCGCTCTACGAGCAGTACTTC
TRBV6-4,TRBJ2-7,many,TRBD1,CASIGGTYEQYF,TGTGCCAGCATAGGGGGCACCTACGAGCAGTACTTC
TRBV24-1,TRBJ2-1,few,NA,CATSEHSNEQFF,TGTGCCACCAGTGAGCACTCCAATGAGCAGTTCTTC
TRBV11-2,TRBJ2-1,many,TRBD1,CASSPEDRGSWNEQFF,TGTGCCAGCAGCCCCGAAGACAGGGGGAGTTGGAATGAGCAGTTCTTC
TRBV6-4,TRBJ2-6,many,NA,CASSDLRDGANVLTF,TGTGCCAGCAGTGACTTAAGAGATGGGGCCAACGTCCTGACTTTC
TRBV20-1,TRBJ2-2,many,NA,CSARVQGANTGELFF,TGCAGTGCTAGAGTACAGGGCGCGAACACCGGGGAGCTGTTTTTT
TRBV7-9,TRBJ2-7,NA,NA,CASSLSRVIYEQYF,TGTGCCAGCAGCTTATCGCGAGTAATCTACGAGCAGTACTTC
TRBV19,TRBJ1-5,NA,TRBD1,CASSAIGQGPNQPQHF,TGTGCCAGTAGTGCTATCGGACAGGGGCCCAATCAGCCCCAGCATTTT
TRBV18,TRBJ2-7,many,NA,CASSPSSRRLPSYEQYF,TGTGCCAGCTCACCAAGTAGTCGAAGGCTCCCCTCCTACGAGCAGTACTTC
TRBV5-1,TRBJ2-7,medium-sized,NA,CASSLDLGAYEQYF,TGCGCCAGCAGCTTGGACCTGGGGGCCTACGAGCAGTACTTC
TRBV24-1,TRBJ2-1,many,NA,CATSPSGHEQFF,TGTGCCACCAGTCCGTCTGGGCATGAGCAGTTCTTC
TRBV19,TRBJ2-2,medium-sized,NA,CASSRIAGELFF,TGTGCCAGTAGTAGGATCGCCGGGGAGCTGTTTTTT
TRBV6-4,TRBJ2-1,many,NA,CASSDSHRGENNEQFF,TGTGCCAGCAGTGACTCACACCGCGGGGAAAACAATGAGCAGTTCTTC
TRBV6-5,TRBJ1-1,few,NA,CASSYSGFYDTEAFF,TGTGCCAGCAGTTACTCGGGTTTTTATGACACTGAAGCTTTCTTT
TRBV12-3/TRBV12-4,TRBJ2-1,many,TRBD2,CASSPGLAGSYNEQFF,TGTGCCAGCAGTCCCGGACTAGCGGGATCCTACAATGAGCAGTTCTTC
TRBV5-1,TRBJ2-7,medium-sized,TRBD1,CASSFSPGQGTYEQYF,TGCGCCAGCAGCTTCTCCCCGGGACAGGGGACCTACGAGCAGTACTTC
TRBV7-9,TRBJ1-2,NA,TRBD1,CASSFAWDSSGYTF,TGTGCCAGCAGCTTTGCCTGGGACAGTTCTGGCTACACCTTC
TRBV11-1,TRBJ2-1,many,TRBD2,CASSLRRLAGGNEQFF,TGTGCCAGCAGCCTCCGACGACTAGCGGGAGGAAATGAGCAGTTCTTC
TRBV29-1,TRBJ2-5,many,NA,CSVPWTSGTQYF,TGCAGCGTTCCGTGGACTTCGGGGACCCAGTACTTC
TRBV28,TRBJ1-4,many,NA,CASSPSWRELFF,TGTGCCAGCAGTCCTAGTTGGCGGGAACTGTTTTTT
TRBV12-3/TRBV12-4,TRBJ2-7,few,TRBD1,CASSLPGTGDGEQYF,TGTGCCAGCAGTCTACCCGGGACAGGGGACGGCGAGCAGTACTTC
TRBV7-2,TRBJ2-3,NA,TRBD1,CASSRDSSTDTQYF,TGTGCCAGCAGCCGGGACAGTAGCACAGATACGCAGTATTTT
TRBV15,TRBJ2-2,many,NA,CATSRDNANTGELFF,TGTGCCACCAGCAGAGACAACGCGAACACCGGGGAGCTGTTTTTT
TRBV7-2,TRBJ2-5,NA,TRBD1,CASSVGQQETQYF,TGTGCCAGCAGCGTGGGACAGCAAGAGACCCAGTACTTC
TRBV20-1,TRBJ2-7,NA,TRBD2,CSASASGQGGSYEQYF,TGCAGTGCTAGTGCTAGTGGCCAGGGAGGGTCCTACGAGCAGTACTTC
TRBV28,TRBJ2-3,many,NA,CASSTRVTVTDTQYF,TGTGCCAGCAGTACCCGAGTGACGGTCACAGATACGCAGTATTTT
TRBV6-5,TRBJ2-7,many,NA,CASSYDAFDTHYEQYF,TGTGCCAGCAGTTACGACGCTTTTGACACCCACTACGAGCAGTACTTC